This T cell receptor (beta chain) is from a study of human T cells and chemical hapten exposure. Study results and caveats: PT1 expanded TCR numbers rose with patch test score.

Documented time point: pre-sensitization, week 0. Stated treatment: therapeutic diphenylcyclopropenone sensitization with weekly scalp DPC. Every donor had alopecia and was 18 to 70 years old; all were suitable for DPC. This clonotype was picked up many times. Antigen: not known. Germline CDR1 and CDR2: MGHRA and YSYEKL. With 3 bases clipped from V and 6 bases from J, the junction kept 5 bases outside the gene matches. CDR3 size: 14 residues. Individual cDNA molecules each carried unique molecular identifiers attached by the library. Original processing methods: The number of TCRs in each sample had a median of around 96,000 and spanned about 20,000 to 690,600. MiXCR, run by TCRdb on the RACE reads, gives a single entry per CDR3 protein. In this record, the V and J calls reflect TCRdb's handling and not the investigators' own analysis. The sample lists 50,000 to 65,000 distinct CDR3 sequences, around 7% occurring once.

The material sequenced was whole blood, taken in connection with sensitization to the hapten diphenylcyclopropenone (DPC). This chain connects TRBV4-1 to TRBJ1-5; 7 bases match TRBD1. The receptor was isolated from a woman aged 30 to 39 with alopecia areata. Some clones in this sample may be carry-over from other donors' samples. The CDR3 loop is CASSQRTGRQPQHF. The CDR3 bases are TGCGCCAGCAGCCAGCGGACAGGTCGTCAGCCCCAGCATTTT.